The entry below gives a single T cell receptor (beta chain) sequence along with its context. Its antigen is not known. This entry belongs to a study of T cells in localized non-small cell lung cancer. Adjacent lung, free of atypia, was sampled at least 2 cm from the tumor margin. The CDR3 length is 12 residues. Per germline, CDR1 LNHDA and CDR2 SQIVND (reference sequence). Trimming removed 5 bases from V and 8 bases from J, with 10 bases in between. Libraries were prepared by immunoSEQ multiplex PCR; TCRdb keeps only in-frame clonotypes and omits some of them. The sample contains approximately 1,500 clones, 20% to 25% of which appear only once. Points from the study as a whole: Higher blood T cell density went with longer overall survival. Appearances in adjacent lung were noted for a median roughly 50 of the top 100 tumor clones.

Here the sequenced sample was normal lung tissue next to the tumor, taken before any cancer treatment. The J gene is TRBJ2-1, the V gene TRBV19, with D tentatively TRBD2 (5 bases). This sequence originates from a male donor aged 60 or over with stage II squamous cell lung carcinoma. The CDR3 region is CASSPTGDEQFF. The CDR3 DNA follows: TGTGCCAGTAGTCCCACCGGGGATGAGCAGTTCTTC. Full variable domain (outside the CDR3, taken from reference TRBV19 and TRBJ2-1): DGGITQSPKYLFRKEGQNVTLSCEQNLNHDAMYWYRQDPGQGLRLIYYSQIVNDFQKGDIAEGYSVSREKKESFPLTVTSAQKNPTAFYLCASSPTGDEQFFGPGTRLTVL.